This T cell receptor (beta chain) was captured in a study of spatial heterogeneity in lung cancer. Time point specified: sample taken at primary tumor resection. Patients with untreated early-stage non-small cell lung cancer, numbering 55 to 75, were the donors. The J segment lost 4 bases and the V segment lost 3 bases, leaving 5 bases of the junction unmatched. The CDR3 is 15 amino acids. Germline CDR1 SGHRS, CDR2 YFSETQ. Findings of the study overall: In blood, ubiquitous expanded tumor TCRs appeared more at resection than follow-up.

One entry per CDR3 protein, called by TCRdb with MiXCR from the 5' RACE reads. The data contain about 48,000 distinct CDR3 sequences, approximately 5% of them singletons. This clonotype was found many times. The antigen is undetermined. Sequencing was performed on PBMCs, taken at surgery. The sequence derives from a male donor with early-stage non-small cell lung cancer. The rearrangement joins TRBV5-1 to TRBJ1-4, with 8 bases that match TRBD1. The CDR3 coding sequence is TGCGCCAGCAGCTGGTTAGGACAGGGTAATGAAAAACTGTTTTTT. It encodes CASSWLGQGNEKLFF. Combining the CDR3 with reference TRBV5-1 and TRBJ1-4 gives the whole variable domain KAGVTQTPRYLIKTRGQQVTLSCSPISGHRSVSWYQQTPGQGLQFLFEYFSETQRNKGNFPGRFSGRQFSNSRSEMNVSTLELGDSALYLCASSWLGQGNEKLFFGSGTQLSVL.